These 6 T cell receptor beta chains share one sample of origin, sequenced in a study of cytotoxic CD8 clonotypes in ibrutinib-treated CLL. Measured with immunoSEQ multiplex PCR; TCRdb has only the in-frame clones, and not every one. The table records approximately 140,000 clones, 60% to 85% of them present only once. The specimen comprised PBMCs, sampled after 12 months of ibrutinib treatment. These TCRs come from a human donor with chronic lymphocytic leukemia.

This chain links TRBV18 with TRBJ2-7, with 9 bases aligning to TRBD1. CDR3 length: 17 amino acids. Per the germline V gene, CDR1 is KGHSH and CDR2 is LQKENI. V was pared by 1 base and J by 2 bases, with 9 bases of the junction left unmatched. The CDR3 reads CASSPRRTRQGAYEQYF. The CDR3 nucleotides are TGTGCCAGCTCACCACGCCGGACAAGACAGGGGGCCTACGAGCAGTACTTC.

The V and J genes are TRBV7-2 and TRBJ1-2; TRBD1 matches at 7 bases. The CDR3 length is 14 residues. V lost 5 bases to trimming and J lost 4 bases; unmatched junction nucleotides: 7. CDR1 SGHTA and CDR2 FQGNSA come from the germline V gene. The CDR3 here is CASSPGQDTYGYTF. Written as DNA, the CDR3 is TGTGCCAGCAGCCCAGGACAGGACACCTATGGCTACACCTTC.

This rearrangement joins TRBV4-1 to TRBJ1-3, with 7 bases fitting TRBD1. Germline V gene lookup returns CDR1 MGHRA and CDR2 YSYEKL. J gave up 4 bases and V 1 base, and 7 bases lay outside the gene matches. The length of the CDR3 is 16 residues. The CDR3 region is CASSQAVRGTGNTIYF. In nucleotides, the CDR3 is TGCGCCAGCAGCCAAGCCGTCAGGGGGACAGGAAACACCATATATTTT.

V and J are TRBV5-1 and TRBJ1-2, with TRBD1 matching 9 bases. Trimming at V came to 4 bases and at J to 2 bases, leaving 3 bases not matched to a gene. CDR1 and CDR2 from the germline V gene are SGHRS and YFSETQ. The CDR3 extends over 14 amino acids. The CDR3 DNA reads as TGCGCCAGCAGCCCCACAGGGGGCAACTATGGCTACACCTTC. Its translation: CASSPTGGNYGYTF. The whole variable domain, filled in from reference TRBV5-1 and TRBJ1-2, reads KAGVTQTPRYLIKTRGQQVTLSCSPISGHRSVSWYQQTPGQGLQFLFEYFSETQRNKGNFPGRFSGRQFSNSRSEMNVSTLELGDSALYLCASSPTGGNYGYTFGSGTRLTVV.

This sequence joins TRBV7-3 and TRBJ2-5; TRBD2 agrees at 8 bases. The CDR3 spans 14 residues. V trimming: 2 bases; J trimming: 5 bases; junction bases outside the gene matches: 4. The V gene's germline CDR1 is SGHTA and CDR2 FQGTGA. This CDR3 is CASSLAGGEETQYF. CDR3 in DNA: TGTGCCAGCAGCTTAGCGGGAGGAGAGGAGACCCAGTACTTC.

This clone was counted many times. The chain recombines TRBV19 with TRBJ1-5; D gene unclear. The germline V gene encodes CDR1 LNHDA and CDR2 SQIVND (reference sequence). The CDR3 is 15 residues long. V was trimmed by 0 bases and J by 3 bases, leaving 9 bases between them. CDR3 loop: CASSIDHAANQPQHF. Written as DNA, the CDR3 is TGTGCCAGTAGTATAGATCACGCCGCCAATCAGCCCCAGCATTTT.